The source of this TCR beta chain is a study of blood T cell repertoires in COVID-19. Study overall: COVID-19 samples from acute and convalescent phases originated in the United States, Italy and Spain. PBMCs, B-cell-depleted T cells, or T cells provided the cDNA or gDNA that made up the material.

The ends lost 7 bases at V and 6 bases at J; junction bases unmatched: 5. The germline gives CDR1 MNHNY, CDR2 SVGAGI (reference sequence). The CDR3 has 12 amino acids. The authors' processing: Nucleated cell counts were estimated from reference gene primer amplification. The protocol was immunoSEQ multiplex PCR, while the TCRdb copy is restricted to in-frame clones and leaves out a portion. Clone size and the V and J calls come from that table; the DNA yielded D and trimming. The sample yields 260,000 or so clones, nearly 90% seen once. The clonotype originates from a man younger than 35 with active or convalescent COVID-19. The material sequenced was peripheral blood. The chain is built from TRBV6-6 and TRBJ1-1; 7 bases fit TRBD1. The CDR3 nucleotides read TGTGCCAGCATACGGAGGGGGCCTGAAGCTTTCTTT. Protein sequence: CASIRRGPEAFF.